These 29 T cell receptor beta chains originate from one sample sequenced in a study of blood T cell repertoires in COVID-19. Clones were read by immunoSEQ multiplex PCR, and TCRdb kept only the in-frame ones, dropping some. The sample lists approximately 190,000 clones, roughly 82% occurring once. The sequenced sample consisted of peripheral blood. These TCRs come from a woman in her twenties or thirties with acute or convalescent COVID-19.

The chain carries TRBV18 and TRBJ2-1; 7 nucleotides align to TRBD1. The CDR3 is 14 residues long. CDR1 is KGHSH and CDR2 is LQKENI in the germline V gene. Unmatched junction bases numbered 9, after V lost 3 bases and J lost 10 bases. In DNA, the CDR3 is TGTGCCAGCTCACCTCTCCAGACAGGGTGGGAGCAGTTCTTC. Protein: CASSPLQTGWEQFF.

The rearrangement uses TRBV6-6 and TRBJ1-3; perhaps TRBD1 as D (5 bases). Trimming shortened V by 4 bases and J by 4 bases, and 14 bases separated the two germline ends. CDR1 is MNHNY and CDR2 is SVGAGI in the germline V gene (reference sequence). This CDR3 has 15 residues. The CDR3 DNA reads as TGTGCCAGCAGTTCAGCGGGGTCAGGGGGAAACACCATATATTTT. Its translation is CASSSAGSGGNTIYF.

This chain connects TRBV28 to TRBJ2-5; TRBD1 agrees at 7 bases. Looked up from germline, CDR1 is MDHEN and CDR2 is SYDVKM. Losses at the gene ends were 3 bases for V and 1 base for J; bases not matched to a gene: 11. The CDR3 is 17 amino acids. The CDR3 DNA sequence: TGTGCCAGCAGTTTCACCAGGGACAGACCCCGCCAAGAGACCCAGTACTTC. Translation gives CASSFTRDRPRQETQYF.

This clone has just a few counts. V gene TRBV28 combines with J gene TRBJ1-2; D is possibly TRBD1 (6 bases). V lost 3 bases and J lost 6, with 17 bases in between. The CDR3 is made up of 15 amino acids. CDR1 and CDR2 (germline): MDHEN, SYDVKM. The CDR3 DNA is TGTGCCAGCAGTTTTCGGCCTACAGGGCTTCATGGCTACACCTTC. Translated, it gives CASSFRPTGLHGYTF.

The genes are TRBV9 and TRBJ1-3, with a tentative D call TRBD1 (5 bases). CDR1 is SGDLS, CDR2 YYNGEE, per germline. This CDR3 region has 15 residues. Deletions cut 2 bases from V and 0 bases from J, with 9 bases between. In DNA, the CDR3 is TGTGCCAGCAGCGTCAGGGACTACTCTGGAAACACCATATATTTT. Protein sequence: CASSVRDYSGNTIYF.

V usage is TRBV25-1 and J usage is TRBJ1-2; a weak D match, TRBD1 (6 bases). V was cut by 2 bases and J by 0 bases, with 13 bases left in between. CDR3 length equals 16 residues. Per germline, CDR1 MGHDK and CDR2 SYGVNS. CDR3 amino acids: CASSEGWTVPNYGYTF. The DNA of the CDR3 is TGTGCCAGCAGTGAAGGATGGACAGTTCCTAACTATGGCTACACCTTC.

This clone was counted between two and nine times. The chain carries TRBV29-1 and TRBJ2-3; D possibly corresponds to TRBD2 (5 bases). Germline values: CDR1 SQVTM, CDR2 ANQGSEA. V was shortened by 2 bases and J by 1 base, with 13 bases between the two germline ends. This CDR3 contains 15 residues. This CDR3 is CSVEWGGRGTDTQYF. The CDR3 coding sequence is TGCAGCGTTGAATGGGGTGGGAGAGGCACAGATACGCAGTATTTT.

V usage is TRBV14 and J usage is TRBJ2-3; D perhaps matches TRBD2 (6 bases). Germline CDR1 is SGHDN and CDR2 is FVKESK. CDR3 length: 17 residues. Trimming stripped 4 bases from V and 3 bases from J, with 20 bases between. This CDR3 is CASSLQRSGLGTDTQYF. CDR3 nucleotide sequence: TGTGCCAGCAGCCTTCAACGAAGCGGGTTGGGGACAGATACGCAGTATTTT.

This chain joins TRBV4-2 and TRBJ2-4; maybe TRBD1 (6 bases). V gave up 5 bases and J gave up 7 bases, with 9 bases separating them. CDR3 size: 12 residues. The germline CDR1 and CDR2 sequences are LGHNA and YNFKEQ. CDR3 DNA: TGTGCCAGCAGCACAGGGACGAACATTCAGTACTTC. This codes for CASSTGTNIQYF.

CDR3: CASSRTSGGPGDEQFF. In DNA, the CDR3 is TGTGCCAGCAGTAGGACTAGCGGGGGGCCCGGGGATGAGCAGTTCTTC. This chain uses TRBV5-6 with TRBJ2-1; TRBD2 aligns across 14 bases. The CDR3 contains 16 residues. From germline, CDR1 is SGHDT and CDR2 YYEEEE. V shed 5 bases and J 8 bases; nucleotides not matched to a gene: 9.

This chain uses TRBV19 with TRBJ1-5, with D maybe TRBD1 (5 bases). The CDR3 sequence is 13 residues long. CDR1 is LNHDA, CDR2 SQIVND, per germline (reference sequence). V shed 6 bases and J shed 5 bases, with 11 bases lying between them. This CDR3 reads CASSRDFYQPQHF. CDR3 coding DNA: TGTGCCAGTAGCAGGGACTTCTATCAGCCCCAGCATTTT. Full variable domain (remainder filled in from reference TRBV19 and TRBJ1-5): DGGITQSPKYLFRKEGQNVTLSCEQNLNHDAMYWYRQDPGQGLRLIYYSQIVNDFQKGDIAEGYSVSREKKESFPLTVTSAQKNPTAFYLCASSRDFYQPQHFGDGTRLSIL.

This chain connects TRBV3-1 (or the pseudogene TRBV3-2) to TRBJ1-3; D gene unclear. V lost 5 bases to trimming and J lost 2 bases, with 16 bases between them. CDR3 length equals 16 residues. CDR1 and CDR2 from the germline V gene are LGHDT and YNNKEL (reference sequence). The CDR3 DNA sequence: TGTGCCAGCAGCTTCACGGACGGGGAAACTGGAAACACCATATATTTT. It translates to CASSFTDGETGNTIYF.

This chain uses TRBV4-2 with TRBJ1-1, with TRBD1 matching 8 bases. This CDR3 contains 16 residues. Germline values: CDR1 LGHNA, CDR2 YNFKEQ. V was pared by 0 bases and J by 4 bases, with 7 bases of the junction left unmatched. The CDR3 loop reads CASSQDAWQGATEAFF. The CDR3, as DNA: TGTGCCAGCAGCCAAGACGCATGGCAGGGGGCCACTGAAGCTTTCTTT.

The chain employs TRBV5-1 and TRBJ1-1; D is perhaps TRBD1 (5 bases). Trimming took off 4 bases at V and 4 bases at J, with 11 bases between the two ends. There are 13 residues in the CDR3. Looked up from germline, CDR1 is SGHRS and CDR2 is YFSETQ. The chain's CDR3 is CASSRARVTEAFF. CDR3 nucleotide sequence: TGCGCCAGCAGCCGGGCCAGGGTCACTGAAGCTTTCTTT.

The V call is TRBV5-1, the J call TRBJ1-2; the match to TRBD1 covers 7 bases. V dropped 3 bases and J dropped 4; count of bases not matched to a gene: 9. There are 15 residues in the CDR3. Germline loops: CDR1 SGHRS, CDR2 YFSETQ. The CDR3: CASSSGSTGAYGYTF. As DNA, the CDR3 is TGCGCCAGCAGCTCAGGATCCACAGGGGCCTATGGCTACACCTTC. The whole variable domain, remainder taken from reference TRBV5-1 and TRBJ1-2, is KAGVTQTPRYLIKTRGQQVTLSCSPISGHRSVSWYQQTPGQGLQFLFEYFSETQRNKGNFPGRFSGRQFSNSRSEMNVSTLELGDSALYLCASSSGSTGAYGYTFGSGTRLTVV.

CDR3 nucleotides: TGCGCCAGCAGCTCCGGACAGGACACCGGGGAGCTGTTTTTT. Residues: CASSSGQDTGELFF. This chain uses TRBV5-1 with TRBJ2-2; 7 bases fit TRBD1. The V segment lost 3 bases and the J segment 3 bases; nucleotides outside the gene matches: 2. The CDR3 length is 14 residues. CDR1 is SGHRS, CDR2 YFSETQ, per germline.

A word on this clone: Within the sample, other DNA sequences also encode this same CDR3. The rearrangement joins TRBV27 to TRBJ2-3, with D unclear. V dropped 6 bases and J dropped 1 base, with 5 bases sitting between them. Germline assignment: CDR1 MNHEY and CDR2 SMNVEV (reference sequence). This CDR3 region has 12 residues. CDR3 region: CASSPGTDTQYF. The CDR3 DNA reads TGTGCCAGCAGCCCGGGCACAGATACGCAGTATTTT.

V is TRBV19 and J is TRBJ2-3, with D unclear. The CDR3 has 14 residues. Trimming took 4 bases from V and 1 from J, leaving 9 bases between them. Per germline, CDR1 LNHDA and CDR2 SQIVND (reference sequence). The CDR3 DNA reads TGTGCCAGTAGTAGCTCGAGTGGCACAGATACGCAGTATTTT. This codes for CASSSSSGTDTQYF.

V and J are TRBV2 and TRBJ2-5; TRBD2 matches 10 bases. Germline V CDR1 and CDR2: SNHLY, FYNNEI. Trimming at V came to 1 base and at J to 3 bases, leaving 2 bases not matched to a gene. The CDR3 totals 15 residues. CDR3 coding DNA: TGTGCCAGCAGTGAAGGGCTAGCGGGGGAAGAGACCCAGTACTTC. Its translation is CASSEGLAGEETQYF.

The chain couples TRBV6-2 or TRBV6-3 to TRBJ2-3; the D gene is possibly TRBD2 (5 bases). V lost 2 bases and J 6 bases, leaving 15 bases between the germline ends. In germline, CDR1 is MNHEY, CDR2 SVGEGT. The CDR3 runs 15 residues. Here the CDR3 reads CASSYADSGADTQYF. The CDR3 DNA is TGTGCCAGCAGTTACGCGGACTCAGGAGCGGATACGCAGTATTTT.

The chain couples TRBV2 to TRBJ1-6; unclear D gene. This CDR3 is 16 amino acids long. Germline CDR1 SNHLY, CDR2 FYNNEI. The germline V and J ends were trimmed by 3 bases and 7 bases, with 16 bases remaining between them. The CDR3 DNA reads as TGTGCCAGCAGTGAGGCCGCGACAAGTCTCAATTCACCCCTCCACTTT. This translates into CASSEAATSLNSPLHF.

This chain links TRBV28 with TRBJ1-2; no clear D gene. Deletions cut 6 bases from V and 2 bases from J, with 4 bases between. This CDR3 region has 11 residues. Germline V gene sequence: CDR1 MDHEN, CDR2 SYDVKM. The CDR3 sequence: CASSSNYGYTF. The CDR3 region has the DNA TGTGCCAGCAGCTCGAACTATGGCTACACCTTC.

This clone was seen only once. The genes are TRBV7-6 and TRBJ2-7, with no clear D. The length of the CDR3 is 15 residues. CDR1 and CDR2 (germline): SGHVS, FNYEAQ. The ends were cut back, 5 bases at V and 3 bases at J, with 17 bases in the middle. CDR3 sequence reads: CASSPLSGSFYEQYF. For the CDR3, the DNA is TGTGCCAGCAGCCCCTTGTCAGGATCCTTCTACGAGCAGTACTTC.

V usage is TRBV6-6 and J usage is TRBJ1-6; TRBD1 agrees at 10 bases. V shed 8 bases and J 7 bases; nucleotides not matched to a gene: 11. Germline assignment: CDR1 MNHNY and CDR2 SVGAGI (reference sequence). CDR3 length equals 16 residues. Written as DNA, the CDR3 is TGTGCCAGCGGGTCTCTAGGGGACAGGGGAAATTCACCCCTCCACTTT. It translates to CASGSLGDRGNSPLHF.

This rearrangement joins TRBV7-6 to TRBJ2-7, with 9 bases matching TRBD1. The CDR3 sequence is 18 residues long. Germline V gene sequence: CDR1 SGHVS, CDR2 FNYEAQ. V was pared by 4 bases and J by 3 bases, with 16 bases of the junction left unmatched. CDR3 sequence: CASSSRSMGQGLLYEQYF. CDR3 DNA: TGTGCCAGCAGCTCTCGCTCTATGGGACAGGGCCTCCTCTACGAGCAGTACTTC.

In its sample, this clone was seen a few times. Other DNA sequences in this sample translate to the same CDR3. The CDR3 DNA reads as TGTGCCAGCAGCCCGGGGGACAGGGTCAACTATGGCTACACCTTC. This encodes CASSPGDRVNYGYTF. This chain uses TRBV5-6 with TRBJ1-2; TRBD1 matches at 9 bases. The V gene end was trimmed by 4 bases and the J gene end by 2 bases; junction bases not matched to a gene: 6. Germline-derived CDR1 and CDR2 are SGHDT and YYEEEE. The CDR3 length is 15 residues.

The CDR3 DNA sequence: TGTGCCAGCAGCCTATACCTCGTCGGGGACACTGAAGCTTTCTTT. Amino acid sequence: CASSLYLVGDTEAFF. V gene TRBV5-8 combines with J gene TRBJ1-1, with unresolved D. Trimming pared 4 bases from V and 3 bases from J, leaving 16 bases between. Looked up from germline, CDR1 is SGHTS and CDR2 is YDEGEE. The CDR3 is made up of 15 amino acids.

V is TRBV30 and J is TRBJ1-2, with D tentatively TRBD1 (5 bases). V dropped 0 bases and J dropped 8 bases, with 19 bases sitting between them. Germline V CDR1 and CDR2: GTSNPN, SVGIG (reference sequence). The length of the CDR3 is 15 residues. As DNA, the CDR3 is TGTGCCTGGAGTGTCGGTCAGGGTGTTATTAGGGGCTACACCTTC. Encoded protein: CAWSVGQGVIRGYTF.

J is TRBJ1-2 and V is TRBV19; possible D gene TRBD1, 6 bases. The CDR3 totals 15 residues. V was trimmed by 3 bases and J by 4 bases, leaving 15 bases between them. Germline loops: CDR1 LNHDA, CDR2 SQIVND (reference sequence). The CDR3 DNA is TGTGCCAGTAGTATTTATTCGGACAGCATCTATGGCTACACCTTC. This translates into CASSIYSDSIYGYTF.